The 10 T cell receptor beta chains listed next were all sequenced from one sample in a study of blood T cell repertoires in COVID-19. Sequencing was performed with immunoSEQ multiplex PCR; in TCRdb, only in-frame clones are kept and a portion is missing. Here the sample spans about 420,000 clones, approximately 90% being singletons. The sample was peripheral blood. The origin of the receptors is a man between 18 and 35 years old with COVID-19, enrolled during active disease.

This chain uses TRBV5-8 with TRBJ2-5, with TRBD1 matching 9 bases. Germline lookup yields CDR1 SGHTS and CDR2 YDEGEE. The CDR3 has 14 amino acids. J lost 5 bases, V lost 3 bases, and 5 bases had no gene match. The CDR3 here is CASSSRQGGETQYF. DNA of the CDR3: TGTGCCAGCAGCTCTAGACAGGGGGGGGAGACCCAGTACTTC.

The rearrangement links TRBV10-3 to TRBJ2-1; D is uncertain. The V gene's germline CDR1 is ENHRY and CDR2 SYGVKD. This CDR3 spans 13 amino acids. V lost 3 bases, J lost 8 bases, and 11 bases lay in between. CDR3 amino acids: CAISDRLDDEQFF. The CDR3 DNA sequence: TGTGCCATCAGTGATCGTCTAGACGATGAGCAGTTCTTC.

This chain connects TRBV2 to TRBJ2-5; a possible D gene is TRBD2 (6 bases). The CDR3 sequence is 17 residues long. CDR1 SNHLY and CDR2 FYNNEI come from the germline V gene. V was pared by 4 bases and J by 1 base, with 19 bases between. The CDR3 spells CASSGGESRPLQETQYF. For the CDR3, the DNA is TGTGCCAGCAGTGGGGGGGAAAGCAGACCCCTCCAAGAGACCCAGTACTTC.

This rearrangement joins TRBV5-1 to TRBJ1-1; D not resolved. Deletions cut 4 bases from V and 3 bases from J, with 10 bases between. Per germline, CDR1 SGHRS and CDR2 YFSETQ. The CDR3 extends over 13 amino acids. The CDR3 sequence: CASSRDWDTEAFF. The CDR3 DNA reads as TGCGCCAGCAGCCGCGACTGGGACACTGAAGCTTTCTTT.

The rearrangement joins TRBV2 to TRBJ2-1, with 7 bases fitting TRBD1. CDR1 SNHLY and CDR2 FYNNEI come from the germline V gene. V was clipped by 4 bases and J by 8 bases; unmatched bases: 8. CDR3 length: 14 amino acids. CDR3 sequence: CASSVRDRGDEQFF. In nucleotides, the CDR3 is TGTGCCAGCAGTGTTCGGGACAGAGGCGATGAGCAGTTCTTC.

The V call is TRBV5-5, the J call TRBJ2-7; D unresolved. Trimming removed 0 bases at V and 2 bases at J, with 12 bases between. The CDR3 has 15 residues. Germline lookup yields CDR1 SGHKS and CDR2 YYEKEE (reference sequence). CDR3 residues: CASSLALNSAYEQYF. The CDR3 nucleotides are TGTGCCAGCAGCTTGGCCCTTAACAGTGCCTACGAGCAGTACTTC.

The chain employs TRBV4-1 and TRBJ1-6; no reliable D call. CDR3 length: 13 residues. Trimming left V 0 bases short and J 13 bases short, with 10 bases between. Germline V CDR1 and CDR2: MGHRA, YSYEKL. The CDR3 DNA sequence: TGCGCCAGCAGCCAAGACCGAGGGCACCCCCTCCACTTT. This encodes CASSQDRGHPLHF.

The rearrangement links TRBV24-1 to TRBJ1-2; D possibly corresponds to TRBD1 (6 bases). Looked up from germline, CDR1 is KGHDR and CDR2 is SFDVKD. V lost 9 bases, J lost 4 bases, and 14 bases lay in between. This CDR3 is built from 13 residues. The CDR3 DNA follows: TGTGCCACCCGGCAACGGGACACCTATGGCTACACCTTC. This gives the protein CATRQRDTYGYTF.

V is TRBV7-2 and J is TRBJ2-5, with D perhaps TRBD2 (5 bases). CDR1 and CDR2 (germline): SGHTA, FQGNSA. This CDR3 contains 14 residues. Trimming stripped 1 base from V and 5 bases from J, with 11 bases between. Here the CDR3 DNA reads TGTGCCAGCAGCTTAGTGGGCGGGTGGGAGACCCAGTACTTC. It specifies CASSLVGGWETQYF.

This rearrangement joins TRBV11-2 to TRBJ2-3; TRBD2 matches at 7 bases. CDR3 length: 15 amino acids. Germline CDR1 and CDR2: SGHAT and FQNNGV. The V and J ends lost 0 bases and 5 bases, in that order; junction bases with no gene match: 5. The CDR3 DNA is TGTGCCAGCAGCTTAGATGCGGGAGCGGGAGATACGCAGTATTTT. Translation gives CASSLDAGAGDTQYF.